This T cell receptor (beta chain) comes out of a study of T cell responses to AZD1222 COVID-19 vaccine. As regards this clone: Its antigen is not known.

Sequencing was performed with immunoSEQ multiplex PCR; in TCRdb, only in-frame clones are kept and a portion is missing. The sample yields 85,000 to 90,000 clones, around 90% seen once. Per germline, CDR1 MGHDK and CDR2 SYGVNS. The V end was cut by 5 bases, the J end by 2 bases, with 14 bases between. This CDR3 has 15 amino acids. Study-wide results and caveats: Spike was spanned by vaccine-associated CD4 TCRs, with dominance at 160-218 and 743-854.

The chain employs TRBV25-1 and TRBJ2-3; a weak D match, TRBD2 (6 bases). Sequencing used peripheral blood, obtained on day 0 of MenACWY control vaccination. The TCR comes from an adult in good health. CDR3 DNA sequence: TGTGCCAGCAGTCACCAGACTAGGCCCACAGATACGCAGTATTTT. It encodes CASSHQTRPTDTQYF.